The 13 T cell receptor beta chains in this list originate from one sample, sequenced in a study of T-cell memory formation after mild COVID-19. TCRdb independently ran MiXCR on the 5' RACE reads; one entry per CDR3 protein. The sample has under 300,000 distinct CDR3 sequences, roughly 8.2% seen once. The sequencing input was PBMCs or a T cell subset sorted from them (not recorded which). The origin of the receptors is a man younger than 30 who had mild COVID-19 (a few samples of this study predate the infection). Cell type and time point are not known.

This clonotype was counted at least ten times. The chain uses TRBV18 and TRBJ1-1; D is ambiguous. Trimming stripped 4 bases from V and 1 base from J, with 7 bases between. This CDR3 spans 13 amino acids. Germline CDR1 reads KGHSH; CDR2 reads LQKENI. The DNA for the CDR3 is TGTGCCAGCTCACAGGGAAGGAACACTGAAGCTTTCTTT. It is translated as CASSQGRNTEAFF.

The chain carries TRBV6-4 and TRBJ2-1, with TRBD1 matching 10 bases. Germline lookup yields CDR1 MRHNA and CDR2 SNTAGT. The CDR3 covers 15 residues. V lost 0 bases, J lost 6 bases, and 2 bases stayed unmatched. In nucleotides, the CDR3 is TGTGCCAGCAGTGACTCGAGGACAGGGGGCAATGAGCAGTTCTTC. Translated, it gives CASSDSRTGGNEQFF.

The V gene is TRBV4-3, the J gene TRBJ1-6; the match to TRBD1 covers 7 bases. V was clipped by 0 bases and J by 9 bases; unmatched bases: 11. Germline-derived CDR1 and CDR2 are LGHNA and YSLEER. This CDR3 spans 17 amino acids. CDR3 DNA sequence: TGCGCCAGCAGCCAAGATCCCCGGCCCAGGGGGATTTCACCCCTCCACTTT. This sequence encodes CASSQDPRPRGISPLHF.

This clonotype was seen a few times. The V gene is TRBV5-1, the J gene TRBJ2-6; D may be TRBD1 or TRBD2 (5 bases each). Germline V gives CDR1 SGHRS, CDR2 YFSETQ. V gave up 7 bases and J gave up 0 bases, with 11 bases separating them. The CDR3 runs to 15 residues. CDR3 residues: CASYGTDSGANVLTF. The CDR3 DNA follows: TGCGCCAGCTACGGGACGGACTCTGGGGCCAACGTCCTGACTTTC.

This clonotype was found a few times. The chain couples TRBV4-3 to TRBJ2-3, with 7 positions matching TRBD1. V lost 0 bases and J lost 9; bases outside the gene matches: 12. This CDR3 is 16 amino acids long. Germline V gene sequence: CDR1 LGHNA, CDR2 YSLEER. CDR3 nucleotides: TGCGCCAGCAGCCAAGATTTCGCAGGGGGTGTCGCGACGCAGTATTTT. This translates into CASSQDFAGGVATQYF.

This clonotype was counted between two and nine times. This chain links TRBV19 with TRBJ1-4; D not resolved. Per germline, CDR1 LNHDA and CDR2 SQIVND (reference sequence). Trimming pared 6 bases from V and 3 bases from J, leaving 14 bases between. The CDR3 runs 15 residues. The chain's CDR3 is CASSPAGIANEKLFF. The CDR3 region has the DNA TGTGCCAGTAGCCCCGCCGGGATAGCTAATGAAAAACTGTTTTTT.

The CDR3 DNA sequence: TGTGCCAGCAGGCGGTTAGGTAGCGGGGTCTCCTACGAGCAGTACTTC. As protein: CASRRLGSGVSYEQYF. The gene calls are TRBV6-4 and TRBJ2-7, with TRBD2 identical over 8 bases. Germline V CDR1 and CDR2: MRHNA, SNTAGT. The trim removed 6 bases at V and 0 bases at J, leaving 10 bases unmatched. This CDR3 has 16 amino acids.

The gene calls are TRBV12-3 or TRBV12-4 and TRBJ1-2, with D possibly being TRBD1 (5 bases). The CDR3 loop spans 12 amino acids. V was shortened by 5 bases and J by 8 bases, with 12 bases between the two germline ends. The CDR3 region has the DNA TGTGCCAGCAGTGACTGGGACGGCGGCTACACCTTC. It codes for CASSDWDGGYTF.

The chain has TRBV20-1 and TRBJ1-3; D might be TRBD1 (5 bases). Trimming shortened V by 6 bases and J by 0 bases, and 21 bases separated the two germline ends. Germline-derived CDR1 and CDR2 are DFQATT and SNEGSKA (reference sequence). The CDR3 has 17 amino acids. The CDR3 bases are TGCAGTGCCCTACGTCCCTCAGGGACCATCTCTGGAAACACCATATATTTT. This sequence encodes CSALRPSGTISGNTIYF.

The chain recombines TRBV7-2 with TRBJ2-3, with 7 nucleotides matching TRBD1. This CDR3 is 16 amino acids long. Germline assignment: CDR1 SGHTA and CDR2 FQGNSA. The V segment lost 2 bases and the J segment 2 bases; nucleotides outside the gene matches: 7. CDR3 loop: CASSLLGTEFTDTQYF. For the CDR3, the DNA is TGTGCCAGCAGCTTATTGGGGACAGAATTCACAGATACGCAGTATTTT.

This clonotype was counted ten times or more. CDR3 residues: CASSLEGDATDTQYF. Written as DNA, the CDR3 is TGTGCCAGCAGCTTAGAGGGTGACGCCACAGATACGCAGTATTTT. This chain uses TRBV7-6 with TRBJ2-3, with D uncertain. Germline CDR1 reads SGHVS; CDR2 reads FNYEAQ. This CDR3 has 15 amino acids. V was cut by 1 base and J by 2 bases, with 10 bases left in between.

The chain combines TRBV10-3 with TRBJ2-3; TRBD1 is a possible D gene (6 bases). Germline V gene lookup returns CDR1 ENHRY and CDR2 SYGVKD. The CDR3 length is 13 residues. V lost 10 bases, J lost 2 bases, and 13 bases lay in between. DNA of the CDR3: TGTGCCACATTAAGGGGGTACACAGATACGCAGTATTTT. Protein product: CATLRGYTDTQYF.

The V call is TRBV6-2 or TRBV6-3, the J call TRBJ1-1; D is undetermined. Looked up from germline, CDR1 is MNHEY and CDR2 is SVGEGT. Trimming removed 3 bases from V and 7 bases from J, with 6 bases in between. The CDR3 covers 11 residues. The CDR3, as DNA: TGTGCCAGCAGTTATCTACTTGAAGCTTTCTTT. Amino acid sequence: CASSYLLEAFF.